What follows are 16 T cell receptor beta chains derived from one specimen sequenced in a study of identical twins. A single record per CDR3 protein comes from TCRdb applying MiXCR to the 5' RACE reads. Of about 690,000 distinct CDR3 sequences listed, about 20% are singletons. The same specimen was also included in a second study, on T cells expressing NK-cell markers.

The sequenced sample was PBMCs. All receptors derive from a woman aged 18-35 years in good health.

This clonotype was counted only a few times. Here the CDR3 reads CASSLGLGQSYTF. The DNA for the CDR3 is TGTGCCAGCAGCTTGGGGCTTGGGCAGAGCTACACCTTC. The V and J genes are TRBV7-9 and TRBJ1-2, with TRBD1 as a possible D gene (5 bases). Trimming stripped 3 bases from V and 9 bases from J, with 14 bases between. This CDR3 has 13 residues. The V gene's germline CDR1 is SEHNR and CDR2 FQNEAQ (reference sequence). The variable domain in full, with the rest retrieved from reference TRBV7-9 and TRBJ1-2, is DTGVSQNPRHKITKRGQNVTFRCDPISEHNRLYWYRQTLGQGPEFLTYFQNEAQLEKSRLLSDRFSAERPKGSFSTLEIQRTEQGDSAMYLCASSLGLGQSYTFGSGTRLTVV.

The sample holds a few counts of this clonotype. The chain couples TRBV5-6 to TRBJ2-4; D could derive from TRBD1 or TRBD2 (6 bases each). Germline V gives CDR1 SGHDT, CDR2 YYEEEE. The CDR3 extends over 16 amino acids. V was shortened by 6 bases and J by 1 base, with 17 bases between the two germline ends. In nucleotides, the CDR3 is TGTGCCAGCACCTTAGGGGGGCGAAACGCCAAAAACATTCAGTACTTC. It translates to CASTLGGRNAKNIQYF.

The genes are TRBV5-1 and TRBJ2-1, with D tentatively TRBD1 (6 bases). There are 14 residues in the CDR3. V lost 1 base and J lost 13, with 18 bases in between. Germline values: CDR1 SGHRS, CDR2 YFSETQ. The CDR3 loop reads CASSLTPGTSHQFF. CDR3 nucleotide sequence: TGCGCCAGCAGCTTGACCCCTGGGACAAGCCATCAGTTCTTC. Complete variable domain (other parts from reference TRBV5-1 and TRBJ2-1): KAGVTQTPRYLIKTRGQQVTLSCSPISGHRSVSWYQQTPGQGLQFLFEYFSETQRNKGNFPGRFSGRQFSNSRSEMNVSTLELGDSALYLCASSLTPGTSHQFFGPGTRLTVL.

There are a few counts of this clonotype. The CDR3: CASSPTTSAETQYF. In nucleotides, the CDR3 is TGTGCCAGCAGCCCAACAACGTCGGCGGAGACCCAGTACTTC. J is TRBJ2-5 and V is TRBV7-9; D remains ambiguous. V lost 5 bases, J lost 5 bases, and 15 bases lay in between. Per the germline V gene, CDR1 is SEHNR and CDR2 is FQNEAQ (reference sequence). This CDR3 contains 14 residues.

The chain recombines TRBV12-3 or TRBV12-4 with TRBJ1-2; 7 bases are a match to TRBD1. V lost 3 bases, J lost 0 bases, and 4 bases stayed unmatched. The CDR3 has 15 residues. The CDR3 reads CASSLGTATNYGYTF. CDR3 nucleotide sequence: TGTGCCAGCAGTTTGGGGACAGCTACTAACTATGGCTACACCTTC.

This clonotype occurred many times. The chain employs TRBV12-3 or TRBV12-4 and TRBJ1-1, with D perhaps matching TRBD1 (5 bases). CDR3 length equals 14 residues. V was cut by 3 bases and J by 0 bases, with 8 bases left in between. The CDR3 protein is CASSLQGMNTEAFF. CDR3 sequence (DNA): TGTGCCAGCAGTTTGCAGGGAATGAACACTGAAGCTTTCTTT.

The sample holds a few counts of this clonotype. This chain uses TRBV5-1 with TRBJ2-5; TRBD1 matches at 11 bases. This CDR3 has 15 residues. Germline loops: CDR1 SGHRS, CDR2 YFSETQ. V trimming: 0 bases; J trimming: 4 bases; junction bases outside the gene matches: 2. The CDR3 DNA reads as TGCGCCAGCAGCTTGGTGGGGACAGGGGGAGAGACCCAGTACTTC. Encoded protein: CASSLVGTGGETQYF.

This clonotype showed up many times. This sequence joins TRBV7-6 and TRBJ1-3, with D possibly TRBD1 on 5 matching bases. CDR1 is SGHVS and CDR2 is FNYEAQ in the germline V gene. V shed 2 bases and J shed 6 bases, with 14 bases lying between them. This CDR3 is built from 15 residues. CDR3 coding DNA: TGTGCCAGCAGCTTAAGGGGTTGGCCCTTAAACACCATATATTTT. This codes for CASSLRGWPLNTIYF.

The V call is TRBV5-1, the J call TRBJ2-1; D is undetermined. This CDR3 has 15 residues. Trimming left V 4 bases short and J 2 bases short, with 13 bases between. Germline-derived CDR1 and CDR2 are SGHRS and YFSETQ. The CDR3 loop is CASSDRGQPYNEQFF. The CDR3 coding sequence is TGCGCCAGCAGCGACCGCGGCCAACCCTACAATGAGCAGTTCTTC.

This clonotype was recorded many times. V usage is TRBV29-1 and J usage is TRBJ2-5; the D is unclear. V dropped 3 bases and J dropped 7 bases, with 12 bases sitting between them. The CDR3 runs to 12 residues. Germline assignment: CDR1 SQVTM and CDR2 ANQGSEA. CDR3 residues: CSVEPGLGTQYF. In nucleotides, the CDR3 is TGCAGCGTTGAGCCAGGCCTGGGGACCCAGTACTTC.

Concerning this clonotype itself: The junction departs from the called germline gene at one end, perhaps through a read error. The gene calls are TRBV7-2 and TRBJ2-5; D gene unclear. Germline V gene lookup returns CDR1 SGHTA and CDR2 FQGNSA. This CDR3 is built from 13 residues. CDR3 nucleotides: TGTGCCAGCACCTTAGACCCTTGGGAGACCCAGTACTTC. This translates into CASTLDPWETQYF. The full variable domain, in which reference TRBV7-2 and TRBJ2-5 provide the parts outside the CDR3, is GAGVSQSPSNKVTEKGKDVELRCDPISGHTALYWYRQSLGQGLEFLIYFQGNSAPDKSGLPSDRFSAERTGGSVSTLTIQRTQQEDSAVYLCASTLDPWETQYFGPGTRLLVL.

V is TRBV20-1 and J is TRBJ1-2; possibly TRBD1 for D (6 bases). CDR3 size: 13 residues. V was trimmed by 3 bases and J by 4 bases, leaving 12 bases between them. Germline V gene lookup returns CDR1 DFQATT and CDR2 SNEGSKA (reference sequence). The CDR3 here is CSASDGGVYGYTF. The CDR3 DNA follows: TGCAGTGCTAGTGATGGGGGCGTCTATGGCTACACCTTC.

The CDR3: CASRAHRAGSYGYTF. CDR3 in DNA: TGTGCCAGCAGAGCGCACAGGGCGGGCAGCTATGGCTACACCTTC. V is TRBV12-3 or TRBV12-4 and J is TRBJ1-2; a weak D match, TRBD1 (6 bases). This CDR3 contains 15 residues. The V and J ends lost 6 bases and 4 bases respectively, with 18 bases between them.

The V gene is TRBV6-1, the J gene TRBJ1-1; weak D call: TRBD1 (6 bases). The CDR3 is 15 residues long. Germline CDR1 MNHNS, CDR2 SASEGT. The germline V and J ends were trimmed by 7 bases and 1 base, with 16 bases remaining between them. CDR3 DNA: TGTGCCAGCACGAAGGGGGGGGCTTGGAACACTGAAGCTTTCTTT. This codes for CASTKGGAWNTEAFF.

This clonotype was found many times. The V call is TRBV5-6, the J call TRBJ2-7, with D possibly being TRBD1 or TRBD2 (5 bases each). Germline CDR1 SGHDT, CDR2 YYEEEE. Trimming took 0 bases from V and 8 from J, leaving 9 bases between them. The CDR3 is 12 residues long. CDR3 sequence reads: CASSLVRGQQYF. The CDR3 DNA reads TGTGCCAGCAGCTTGGTCCGGGGACAGCAGTACTTC.

The gene calls are TRBV20-1 and TRBJ2-1; TRBD2 is a possible D gene (6 bases). CDR1 is DFQATT and CDR2 is SNEGSKA in the germline V gene (reference sequence). V shed 3 bases and J shed 6 bases, with 15 bases lying between them. The CDR3 loop spans 14 amino acids. The CDR3 DNA reads as TGCAGTGCTAGTGCCGGCGGGATGGGCAATGAGCAGTTCTTC. This sequence encodes CSASAGGMGNEQFF.